The next 13 T cell receptor beta chains were all read from a single sample in a study of CD8 T cells in Susac syndrome. When the RNA was reverse transcribed, random hexamers were used with an input of roughly 0.5 to 1 ug. TCRdb itself ran the immunoSEQ multiplex PCR reads through MiXCR, one entry per CDR3 protein. The sample carries approximately 140,000 distinct CDR3 sequences, around 80% recorded once. The sample comprised CD8+ T cells from PBMCs. The receptors stem from a human donor with multiple sclerosis.

This sequence joins TRBV9 and TRBJ1-1, with D possibly matching TRBD1 (6 bases). The CDR3 extends over 18 amino acids. The germline V gene has CDR1 SGDLS and CDR2 YYNGEE. V dropped 3 bases and J dropped 3 bases, with 24 bases sitting between them. The CDR3 nucleotides read TGTGCCAGCAGCGCAGGGGTGGACATGAGGTTAAAAGACACTGAAGCTTTCTTT. This gives the protein CASSAGVDMRLKDTEAFF. Variable domain in full (rest from reference TRBV9 and TRBJ1-1): DSGVTQTPKHLITATGQRVTLRCSPRSGDLSVYWYQQSLDQGLQFLIQYYNGEERAKGNILERFSAQQFPDLHSELNLSSLELGDSALYFCASSAGVDMRLKDTEAFFGQGTRLTVV.

The CDR3 loop reads CASSLGADTGELFF. The CDR3 coding sequence is TGTGCCAGCAGCTTAGGTGCGGACACCGGGGAGCTGTTTTTT. The chain employs TRBV11-2 and TRBJ2-2; no reliable D call. The CDR3 totals 14 residues. The V end lost 1 base, the J end lost 3 bases, and 6 bases lay between the germline ends. Germline loops: CDR1 SGHAT, CDR2 FQNNGV.

V is TRBV3-1 and J is TRBJ1-1, with a possible D match to TRBD1 (6 bases). Trimming shortened V by 4 bases and J by 5 bases, and 14 bases separated the two germline ends. CDR1 and CDR2 from the germline V gene are LGHDT and YNNKEL (reference sequence). There are 14 residues in the CDR3. The CDR3 DNA sequence: TGTGCCAGCAGCCCTAGACAGGCAAGTACTGAAGCTTTCTTT. The encoded protein is CASSPRQASTEAFF.

The chain is built from TRBV11-3 and TRBJ2-1; TRBD2 matches 7 bases. V lost 5 bases, J lost 3 bases, and 7 bases stayed unmatched. The germline V gene encodes CDR1 SGHNT and CDR2 YENEEA. The CDR3 consists of 15 residues. DNA of the CDR3: TGTGCCAGCAGCCCCGAGGGCGGGGGCTACAATGAGCAGTTCTTC. Protein product: CASSPEGGGYNEQFF.

The J gene is TRBJ1-4, the V gene TRBV29-1; 10 bases agree with TRBD1. Germline V lookup: CDR1 SQVTM, CDR2 ANQGSEA. After removal of 0 bases from V and 2 bases from J, the junction contained 3 bases not matched to a gene. This CDR3 contains 16 residues. This CDR3 reads CSVEEDRGLTNEKLFF. The CDR3 DNA sequence: TGCAGCGTTGAAGAAGACAGGGGGCTGACTAATGAAAAACTGTTTTTT.

The rearrangement links TRBV6-5 to TRBJ2-1, with 8 bases that match TRBD2. Germline CDR1 reads MNHEY; CDR2 reads SVGAGI. CDR3 length: 14 amino acids. J was trimmed by 7 bases and V by 6 bases; bases with no gene match: 8. The CDR3 spells CASRGTSNVNEQFF. The CDR3 coding sequence is TGTGCCAGCAGGGGGACTAGTAACGTAAATGAGCAGTTCTTC.

The rearrangement joins TRBV25-1 to TRBJ1-1; maybe TRBD1 (5 bases). The germline V gene has CDR1 MGHDK and CDR2 SYGVNS. This CDR3 has 13 amino acids. With 5 bases removed from V and 4 bases from J, the gap between germline ends came to 11 bases. This CDR3 is CASSLGVTTEAFF. DNA for the CDR3: TGTGCCAGCAGTTTAGGGGTGACCACTGAAGCTTTCTTT.

The CDR3 nucleotides are TGCGCCAGTGCTAGCGGGGACCGAACAGATACGCAGTATTTT. Protein product: CASASGDRTDTQYF. The chain has TRBV4-1 and TRBJ2-3; the match to TRBD2 covers 9 bases. CDR3 size: 14 residues. The V and J ends lost 9 bases and 3 bases, in that order; junction bases with no gene match: 7. Germline CDR1 is MGHRA and CDR2 is YSYEKL.

There are a few counts of this clonotype. The rearrangement links TRBV28 to TRBJ2-1; D is perhaps TRBD2 (6 bases). The V end lost 0 bases, the J end lost 10 bases, and 13 bases lay between the germline ends. This CDR3 comprises 14 residues. CDR1 is MDHEN, CDR2 SYDVKM, per germline. The CDR3 loop reads CASSLWSLAQEQFF. In nucleotides, the CDR3 is TGTGCCAGCAGTTTATGGTCCCTAGCGCAAGAGCAGTTCTTC. Using reference TRBV28 and TRBJ2-1 for the parts outside the CDR3, the full variable domain is DVKVTQSSRYLVKRTGEKVFLECVQDMDHENMFWYRQDPGLGLRLIYFSYDVKMKEKGDIPEGYSVSREKKERFSLILESASTNQTSMYLCASSLWSLAQEQFFGPGTRLTVL.

The rearrangement uses TRBV7-3 and TRBJ2-3; TRBD2 matches 14 bases. V was pared by 5 bases and J by 6 bases, with 7 bases of the junction left unmatched. CDR3 length: 16 residues. In germline, CDR1 is SGHTA, CDR2 FQGTGA. The CDR3 is CASSTGLAGVGDTQYF. CDR3 bases: TGTGCCAGCAGCACGGGACTAGCGGGAGTCGGCGATACGCAGTATTTT.

This clonotype was seen only a few times. The V call is TRBV11-2, the J call TRBJ2-5; weak D call: TRBD1 (5 bases). The CDR3 contains 15 residues. Germline CDR1 reads SGHAT; CDR2 reads FQNNGV. The germline V and J ends were trimmed by 0 bases and 2 bases, with 10 bases remaining between them. The CDR3 spells CASSLEWTQQETQYF. CDR3 nucleotides: TGTGCCAGCAGCTTAGAATGGACACAACAAGAGACCCAGTACTTC.

The V call is TRBV28, the J call TRBJ2-1, with 7 bases identical to TRBD2. CDR1 MDHEN and CDR2 SYDVKM come from the germline V gene. CDR3 length: 14 amino acids. The junction had 5 bases not matched to a gene; V was cut back by 6 bases and J by 3 bases. CDR3 in amino acids: CASRGGLDYNEQFF. The CDR3 nucleotides read TGTGCCAGCAGAGGCGGACTAGACTACAATGAGCAGTTCTTC.

V is TRBV4-1 and J is TRBJ1-1, with 9 bases fitting TRBD1. The CDR3 contains 19 residues. CDR1 and CDR2 from the germline V gene are MGHRA and YSYEKL. V lost 0 bases to trimming and J lost 4 bases; unmatched junction nucleotides: 15. The CDR3 reads CASSQEGGQGRGGGTEAFF. The CDR3 bases are TGCGCCAGCAGCCAAGAGGGGGGACAGGGAAGGGGTGGTGGCACTGAAGCTTTCTTT.